A selection of T cell receptor beta chains follows, all from one sample in a study of control samples from healthy donors and cancer patients. The repertoire was sequenced with immunoSEQ multiplex PCR; TCRdb's copy has only in-frame clones and lacks some. The sample lists about 180,000 clones, more than 90% occurring once. Sample: blood. The receptors stem from a man aged 25-45 years in good health. The CDR3 runs from the conserved cysteine through the conserved F or W. Fields, in order: J gene, CDR3 length, V gene, D gene, clone size, CDR3 DNA, CDR3 protein. D genes are given only for firm matches. Clone size is stated in some rows and not others, as once, few, many or a class when expanded.

J gene: TRBJ2-6
CDR3 length: 14
V gene: TRBV10-3
D gene: .
clone size: .
CDR3 DNA: TGTGCCATCACGTCGGCCTCTGGGGCCAACGTCCTGACTTTC
CDR3 protein: CAITSASGANVLTF

J gene: TRBJ2-5
CDR3 length: 15
V gene: TRBV6-6
D gene: .
clone size: .
CDR3 DNA: TGTGCCAGCCTTTTCAGGAGGGGCCCGTCAGAGACCCAGTACTTC
CDR3 protein: CASLFRRGPSETQYF

J gene: TRBJ1-2
CDR3 length: 15
V gene: TRBV7-9
D gene: .
clone size: .
CDR3 DNA: TGTGCCAGCAGCGCCCCGCGGGGGCGCGGCTATGGCTACACCTTC
CDR3 protein: CASSAPRGRGYGYTF

J gene: TRBJ2-7
CDR3 length: 15
V gene: TRBV2
D gene: TRBD1
clone size: once
CDR3 DNA: TGTGCCAGCAGTAGGACAGGGGATATCTCCTACGAGCAGTACTTC
CDR3 protein: CASSRTGDISYEQYF

J gene: TRBJ2-2
CDR3 length: 18
V gene: TRBV5-8
D gene: TRBD2
clone size: .
CDR3 DNA: TGTGCCAGCAGCACTCGACTAGCGGGGGCTGCGAACACCGGGGAGCTGTTTTTT
CDR3 protein: CASSTRLAGAANTGELFF

J gene: TRBJ1-5
CDR3 length: 14
V gene: TRBV2
D gene: .
clone size: .
CDR3 DNA: TGTGCCAGCAGGGACGGGGTATCAAAACTGCCCCAGCATTTT
CDR3 protein: CASRDGVSKLPQHF

J gene: TRBJ2-7
CDR3 length: 13
V gene: TRBV21-1
D gene: .
clone size: .
CDR3 DNA: TGTGCCAGCAGCAAAGCGCTCAGCCACGAGCAGTACTTC
CDR3 protein: CASSKALSHEQYF

J gene: TRBJ1-1
CDR3 length: 13
V gene: TRBV30
D gene: .
clone size: .
CDR3 DNA: TGTGCCTGGAGCGGACAGAAGAACACTGAAGCTTTCTTT
CDR3 protein: CAWSGQKNTEAFF

J gene: TRBJ2-7
CDR3 length: 16
V gene: TRBV11-2
D gene: .
clone size: .
CDR3 DNA: TGTGCCAGCAGCTTTCGAAAAGACAGTTTCAGGAACGAGCAGTACTTC
CDR3 protein: CASSFRKDSFRNEQYF

J gene: TRBJ1-1
CDR3 length: 14
V gene: TRBV9
D gene: TRBD1
clone size: .
CDR3 DNA: TGTGCCAGCAGCCCCTACAGGGGACTCACTGAAGCTTTCTTT
CDR3 protein: CASSPYRGLTEAFF

J gene: TRBJ1-2
CDR3 length: 14
V gene: TRBV7-9
D gene: .
clone size: .
CDR3 DNA: TGTGCCAGCAGCTATCAGGATCTCAGCTATGGCTACACCTTC
CDR3 protein: CASSYQDLSYGYTF

J gene: TRBJ1-6
CDR3 length: 17
V gene: TRBV5-4
D gene: TRBD1
clone size: .
CDR3 DNA: TGTGCCAGCAGTTCAAGACAGGGGAGCTCCTATAATTCACCCCTCCACTTT
CDR3 protein: CASSSRQGSSYNSPLHF

J gene: TRBJ2-3
CDR3 length: 16
V gene: TRBV9
D gene: .
clone size: .
CDR3 DNA: TGTGCCAGCAGTGCCCATTTGACCTGGGGATCAGATACGCAGTATTTT
CDR3 protein: CASSAHLTWGSDTQYF

J gene: TRBJ1-1
CDR3 length: 17
V gene: TRBV2
D gene: .
clone size: .
CDR3 DNA: TGTGCCAGCAGTGAAGCGCTTCGGGTAAGGGGAAGGACTGAAGCTTTCTTT
CDR3 protein: CASSEALRVRGRTEAFF

J gene: TRBJ1-2
CDR3 length: 12
V gene: TRBV30
D gene: .
clone size: .
CDR3 DNA: TGTGCCTGGAGTCGAAGGGGGGGAGGCTACACCTTC
CDR3 protein: CAWSRRGGGYTF

J gene: TRBJ1-3
CDR3 length: 12
V gene: TRBV6-6
D gene: .
clone size: .
CDR3 DNA: TGTGCCAGCAGGAGGTCCGGAAACACCATATATTTT
CDR3 protein: CASRRSGNTIYF

J gene: TRBJ1-2
CDR3 length: 14
V gene: TRBV19
D gene: .
clone size: .
CDR3 DNA: TGTGCCAGTAGTACGGGAAGTGTCAACTATGGCTACACCTTC
CDR3 protein: CASSTGSVNYGYTF

J gene: TRBJ2-1
CDR3 length: 15
V gene: TRBV4-1
D gene: TRBD1
clone size: .
CDR3 DNA: TGCGCCAGCAGCCAGGGACAGGGAAGCTACAATGAGCAGTTCTTC
CDR3 protein: CASSQGQGSYNEQFF

J gene: TRBJ2-7
CDR3 length: 13
V gene: TRBV9
D gene: .
clone size: .
CDR3 DNA: TGTGCCAGCAGCGTGGACGGATCCTACGAGCAGTACTTC
CDR3 protein: CASSVDGSYEQYF

J gene: TRBJ1-1
CDR3 length: 13
V gene: TRBV12-3/TRBV12-4
D gene: .
clone size: .
CDR3 DNA: TGTGCCAGCAGACACCGAGGGGACACTGAAGCTTTCTTT
CDR3 protein: CASRHRGDTEAFF

J gene: TRBJ2-1
CDR3 length: 15
V gene: TRBV7-2
D gene: TRBD1
clone size: .
CDR3 DNA: TGTGCCAGCAGCTTACGTGGACAGGGGGGCAATGAGCAGTTCTTC
CDR3 protein: CASSLRGQGGNEQFF

J gene: TRBJ1-1
CDR3 length: 13
V gene: TRBV2
D gene: TRBD1
clone size: once
CDR3 DNA: TGTGCCAGCAGTGGACAGGGAGGGACTGAAGCTTTCTTT
CDR3 protein: CASSGQGGTEAFF

J gene: TRBJ1-2
CDR3 length: 14
V gene: TRBV10-3
D gene: .
clone size: once
CDR3 DNA: TGTGCCATCAGTGAACAGAGATTAGGCTATGGCTACACCTTC
CDR3 protein: CAISEQRLGYGYTF

J gene: TRBJ1-5
CDR3 length: 16
V gene: TRBV6-2/TRBV6-3
D gene: TRBD1
clone size: .
CDR3 DNA: TGTGCCAGCAGTTATTTTGGAACAGGGGAGCATCAGCCCCAGCATTTT
CDR3 protein: CASSYFGTGEHQPQHF

J gene: TRBJ1-3
CDR3 length: 17
V gene: TRBV5-1
D gene: TRBD1
clone size: .
CDR3 DNA: TGCGCCAGCAGCTTGCGAGGGAGGGGGCAATCTGGAAACACCATATATTTT
CDR3 protein: CASSLRGRGQSGNTIYF

J gene: TRBJ2-5
CDR3 length: 14
V gene: TRBV30
D gene: .
clone size: .
CDR3 DNA: TGTGCCTGGACTCCCTGGGGGGTGGGAGAGACCCAGTACTTC
CDR3 protein: CAWTPWGVGETQYF

J gene: TRBJ2-7
CDR3 length: 15
V gene: TRBV14
D gene: TRBD1
clone size: .
CDR3 DNA: TGTGCCAGCAGCCAAGGCTTGGGACAGGGGCACGAGCAGTACTTC
CDR3 protein: CASSQGLGQGHEQYF

J gene: TRBJ2-1
CDR3 length: 16
V gene: TRBV7-9
D gene: .
clone size: .
CDR3 DNA: TGTGCCAGCAGCACAGGGTACAGGACCCCCTACAATGAGCAGTTCTTC
CDR3 protein: CASSTGYRTPYNEQFF

J gene: TRBJ2-1
CDR3 length: 14
V gene: TRBV11-2
D gene: TRBD2
clone size: once
CDR3 DNA: TGTGCCAGCAGCTTACGACTAGCGAACAATGAGCAGTTCTTC
CDR3 protein: CASSLRLANNEQFF

J gene: TRBJ1-2
CDR3 length: 18
V gene: TRBV21-1
D gene: .
clone size: .
CDR3 DNA: TGTGCCAGGAATAACAGGGGGCGCCCCCCCTCCAACATATATGGCTACACCTTC
CDR3 protein: CARNNRGRPPSNIYGYTF

J gene: TRBJ2-2
CDR3 length: 12
V gene: TRBV7-6
D gene: .
clone size: .
CDR3 DNA: TGTGCCAGCAGCCCACGCCCCGGGGAGCTGTTTTTT
CDR3 protein: CASSPRPGELFF

J gene: TRBJ1-2
CDR3 length: 15
V gene: TRBV5-1
D gene: .
clone size: .
CDR3 DNA: TGCGCCAGCAGCTTAGGGGGGGAAGCTAACTATGGCTACACCTTC
CDR3 protein: CASSLGGEANYGYTF

J gene: TRBJ2-6
CDR3 length: 16
V gene: TRBV14
D gene: .
clone size: .
CDR3 DNA: TGTGCCAGGGGTCCGGGAACCCCCTCTGGGGCCAACGTCCTGACTTTC
CDR3 protein: CARGPGTPSGANVLTF

J gene: TRBJ2-3
CDR3 length: 13
V gene: TRBV18
D gene: .
clone size: .
CDR3 DNA: TGTGCCAGCTCGCCTAGACTGGCAGATACGCAGTATTTT
CDR3 protein: CASSPRLADTQYF

J gene: TRBJ2-1
CDR3 length: 21
V gene: TRBV7-3
D gene: TRBD2
clone size: .
CDR3 DNA: TGTGCCAGCAGCTTAATAGGCACGACTAGCGGGAGGTGGCTAGGCTACAATGAGCAGTTCTTC
CDR3 protein: CASSLIGTTSGRWLGYNEQFF

J gene: TRBJ2-1
CDR3 length: 12
V gene: TRBV15
D gene: .
clone size: .
CDR3 DNA: TGTGCCACCAGCAGAGTCGGTAATGAGCAGTTCTTC
CDR3 protein: CATSRVGNEQFF

J gene: TRBJ2-7
CDR3 length: 16
V gene: TRBV30
D gene: TRBD1
clone size: .
CDR3 DNA: TGTGCAACGGGACAGGGGACTGCCTCGTCCTCCTACGAGCAGTACTTC
CDR3 protein: CATGQGTASSSYEQYF

J gene: TRBJ2-3
CDR3 length: 14
V gene: TRBV9
D gene: .
clone size: once
CDR3 DNA: TGTGCCAGCAGCGTAGGCTCCCTATGGGATACGCAGTATTTT
CDR3 protein: CASSVGSLWDTQYF

J gene: TRBJ2-2
CDR3 length: 15
V gene: TRBV11-2
D gene: TRBD2
clone size: .
CDR3 DNA: TGTGCCAGCAGGGGACTAGCGGGGTTCCCCGGGGAGCTGTTTTTT
CDR3 protein: CASRGLAGFPGELFF

J gene: TRBJ2-2
CDR3 length: 18
V gene: TRBV4-1
D gene: TRBD2
clone size: .
CDR3 DNA: TGCGCCAGCAGCCGCACTAGCGGGAGGGCCGGGGACACCGGGGAGCTGTTTTTT
CDR3 protein: CASSRTSGRAGDTGELFF

J gene: TRBJ2-3
CDR3 length: 14
V gene: TRBV18
D gene: .
clone size: .
CDR3 DNA: TGTGCCAGCTCACAACTACGGTCGGCAGATACGCAGTATTTT
CDR3 protein: CASSQLRSADTQYF

J gene: TRBJ2-2
CDR3 length: 14
V gene: TRBV9
D gene: .
clone size: .
CDR3 DNA: TGTGCCAGCAGCGTAGAATGGGCGGGAGGGGAGCTGTTTTTT
CDR3 protein: CASSVEWAGGELFF

J gene: TRBJ2-5
CDR3 length: 15
V gene: TRBV27
D gene: .
clone size: .
CDR3 DNA: TGTGCCAGCAGCTCCCTCAGGGGACCCCGGGAGACCCAGTACTTC
CDR3 protein: CASSSLRGPRETQYF

J gene: TRBJ2-5
CDR3 length: 14
V gene: TRBV27
D gene: .
clone size: .
CDR3 DNA: TGTGCCAGCAGTCGAGAGGGTTCCCTAGAGACCCAGTACTTC
CDR3 protein: CASSREGSLETQYF

J gene: TRBJ1-2
CDR3 length: 15
V gene: TRBV28
D gene: .
clone size: .
CDR3 DNA: TGTGCCAGCAGTTTATCTGGCGCCTCCCCCTATGGCTACACCTTC
CDR3 protein: CASSLSGASPYGYTF

J gene: TRBJ2-3
CDR3 length: 15
V gene: TRBV28
D gene: TRBD1
clone size: .
CDR3 DNA: TGTGCCAGCAGTTCTCGGACAGGGGGCACAGATACGCAGTATTTT
CDR3 protein: CASSSRTGGTDTQYF

J gene: TRBJ1-4
CDR3 length: 14
V gene: TRBV27
D gene: .
clone size: .
CDR3 DNA: TGTGCCAGCAAGAGGGTCAGTTTTAATGAAAAACTGTTTTTT
CDR3 protein: CASKRVSFNEKLFF

J gene: TRBJ1-2
CDR3 length: 14
V gene: TRBV5-6
D gene: TRBD1
clone size: .
CDR3 DNA: TGTGCCAGCAGCTTGGTTCGACAGGGAGAGGGCTACACCTTC
CDR3 protein: CASSLVRQGEGYTF

J gene: TRBJ2-3
CDR3 length: 13
V gene: TRBV5-4
D gene: .
clone size: .
CDR3 DNA: TGTGCCAGCACCCCCGGAAACCCAGATACGCAGTATTTT
CDR3 protein: CASTPGNPDTQYF

J gene: TRBJ1-3
CDR3 length: 13
V gene: TRBV19
D gene: .
clone size: .
CDR3 DNA: TGTGCCAGTAGTATTATTCGGTCGGACACCATATATTTT
CDR3 protein: CASSIIRSDTIYF